The T cell receptor (beta chain) under discussion was sequenced for a study of cytomegalovirus exposure and HLA in healthy donors. Study context: Unique TCR beta sequences numbering about 100 million came from 190 million or so T cells in an earlier analysis.

Overall study results and limits: Most of the TCR beta V segments (in an earlier analysis) were productive either about 87% or about 30% of the time.

In the PCR, 60 Vbeta and 13 Jbeta primers were used. The method was immunoSEQ multiplex PCR; TCRdb's version includes in-frame clones alone and lacks a portion of them. This sample yields 150,000 to 200,000 clones, of which over 70% are seen a single time; around 2.1% belongs to the top ten. About this clone itself: Its antigen is undetermined.

Germline V lookup: CDR1 SGHAT, CDR2 FQNNGV. The ends were cut back, 1 base at V and 5 bases at J, with 11 bases in the middle. This CDR3 spans 14 amino acids. The chain combines TRBV11-2 with TRBJ1-1; weak D call: TRBD1 (6 bases). Sequencing input: PBMCs. The receptor comes from a woman younger than 30 in good health and CMV-seropositive. The CDR3 sequence: CASSLGGGRTEAFF. CDR3 nucleotides: TGTGCCAGCAGCTTAGGAGGGGGAAGAACTGAAGCTTTCTTT. The entire variable domain, with the rest obtained from reference TRBV11-2 and TRBJ1-1, is as follows: EAGVAQSPRYKIIEKRQSVAFWCNPISGHATLYWYQQILGQGPKLLIQFQNNGVVDDSQLPKDRFSAERLKGVDSTLKIQPAKLEDSAVYLCASSLGGGRTEAFFGQGTRLTVV.